This is a list of T cell receptor beta chains from one sample in a study of cytomegalovirus exposure and HLA in healthy donors. Clones were sequenced by immunoSEQ multiplex PCR, and TCRdb holds only the in-frame ones, with some missing. There are some 180,000 clones in the sample; roughly 79% occur only once, and 2.5% to 3.5% lies in the top ten. The sample consisted of PBMCs. The receptors were gathered from a male donor in good health and CMV-seronegative. CDR3s include the opening cysteine and the closing phenylalanine or tryptophan. Fields, in order: CDR3 DNA, CDR3 protein, D gene, J gene, clone size, V gene. A D gene is named only where the DNA matches it firmly. Some rows mark clone size as missing; the rest say once, few, many or name a class of expanded clone.

DNA: TGTGCCAGCAGTTTCCCCGGACTCTCCTACGAGCAGTACTTC
CDR3: CASSFPGLSYEQYF
D: NA
J: TRBJ2-7
size: NA
V: TRBV28

DNA: TGTGCCTGGACCTCGCAAGAGACCCAGTACTTC
CDR3: CAWTSQETQYF
D: NA
J: TRBJ2-5
size: NA
V: TRBV30

DNA: TGTGCCAGTAGTACATGGACAGGGGGTGAAGAGACCCAGTACTTC
CDR3: CASSTWTGGEETQYF
D: TRBD1
J: TRBJ2-5
size: NA
V: TRBV19

DNA: TGTGCCAGCAGCTTAGTCTCCGGAACAGGGGGCACTGAAGCTTTCTTT
CDR3: CASSLVSGTGGTEAFF
D: TRBD1
J: TRBJ1-1
size: NA
V: TRBV7-2

DNA: TGTGCCAGCAGCTCCTTGGAGGGGGCGCGGACTGAAGCTTTCTTT
CDR3: CASSSLEGARTEAFF
D: TRBD1
J: TRBJ1-1
size: few
V: TRBV9

DNA: TGTGCCAGCAGCTTTACCCAGGGCGGTGGGGCTTTCTTT
CDR3: CASSFTQGGGAFF
D: NA
J: TRBJ1-1
size: NA
V: TRBV7-9

DNA: TGTGCCAGCAGTTTCGAGAACACAGATACGCAGTATTTT
CDR3: CASSFENTDTQYF
D: NA
J: TRBJ2-3
size: NA
V: TRBV28

DNA: TGTGCCAGCAGTTTGGGGACAGGGTTCAATCAGCCCCAGCATTTT
CDR3: CASSLGTGFNQPQHF
D: TRBD1
J: TRBJ1-5
size: NA
V: TRBV28

DNA: TGTGCCAGCAGCTGGGGGGACAGACAAGAGACCCAGTACTTC
CDR3: CASSWGDRQETQYF
D: NA
J: TRBJ2-5
size: NA
V: TRBV5-5

DNA: TGTGCCAGCAGCTTGGTGGGGACTAGCAATGAGCAGTTCTTC
CDR3: CASSLVGTSNEQFF
D: TRBD2
J: TRBJ2-1
size: NA
V: TRBV5-4

DNA: TGTGCCAGCTTAACGGGACAGGGCTACGAGCAGTACTTC
CDR3: CASLTGQGYEQYF
D: TRBD1
J: TRBJ2-7
size: NA
V: TRBV28

DNA: TGTGCCAGCAGTTTTGGGCAGTCGGGCAATCAGCCCCAGCATTTT
CDR3: CASSFGQSGNQPQHF
D: NA
J: TRBJ1-5
size: few
V: TRBV28

DNA: TGTGCCAGCAGCTTAAACCCCGGACAGCAGAACTATGGCTACACCTTC
CDR3: CASSLNPGQQNYGYTF
D: NA
J: TRBJ1-2
size: NA
V: TRBV7-3

DNA: TGTGCCAGCAGCCCGACAGGGTTGGGGACTGAAGCTTTCTTT
CDR3: CASSPTGLGTEAFF
D: TRBD1
J: TRBJ1-1
size: NA
V: TRBV27

DNA: TGTGCCAGCAGTTCCCGTGAGGGGGCGGGGCGCAATCAGCCCCAGCATTTT
CDR3: CASSSREGAGRNQPQHF
D: TRBD1
J: TRBJ1-5
size: NA
V: TRBV28